One and the same sample provided the 25 T cell receptor beta chains below, sequenced in a study of shared clonotypes between healthy human individuals. Sequencing was performed with immunoSEQ multiplex PCR; in TCRdb, only in-frame clones are kept and a portion is missing. The table records around 510,000 clones, more than 95% of them present only once. Sequencing was carried out using naive CD4+ T cells sorted from blood. Subset denoted: CD45RA+ positively selected. These receptors all come from a woman aged 25 to 39 in good health.

V and J are TRBV29-1 and TRBJ2-7; TRBD2 matches at 10 bases. Germline CDR1 reads SQVTM; CDR2 reads ANQGSEA. The CDR3 length is 15 residues. The junction had 14 bases not matched to a gene; V was cut back by 7 bases and J by 5 bases. The CDR3 coding sequence is TGCAGCGCCGTAAAACAGGGTGGACTAGCGGACGAGCAGTACTTC. Its translation is CSAVKQGGLADEQYF.

In this sample, this clone turned up once. The chain recombines TRBV28 with TRBJ2-5; a possible D gene is TRBD1 (6 bases). The CDR3 totals 12 residues. Trimming removed 3 bases at V and 11 bases at J, with 13 bases between. Germline CDR1 MDHEN, CDR2 SYDVKM. For the CDR3, the DNA is TGTGCCAGCAGTTTGAAAGGGGGAGAGCAGTACTTC. Protein sequence: CASSLKGGEQYF.

About this clone: At the DNA level, this CDR3 is encoded by other sequences in the same sample as well. V is TRBV4-1 and J is TRBJ2-1; D is undetermined. Germline loops: CDR1 MGHRA, CDR2 YSYEKL. Trimming removed 4 bases at V and 0 bases at J, with 4 bases between. The length of the CDR3 is 13 residues. The CDR3 here is CASSRSSYNEQFF. The CDR3 nucleotides read TGCGCCAGCAGCCGCAGCTCCTACAATGAGCAGTTCTTC.

The J gene is TRBJ1-2, the V gene TRBV7-2; TRBD1 is a possible D gene (5 bases). Between the trimmed V and J ends, which lost 3 bases and 7 bases, there was a span of 15 bases. The germline V gene has CDR1 SGHTA and CDR2 FQGNSA. This CDR3 is built from 14 residues. The DNA of the CDR3 is TGTGCCAGCAGCTTGGGCAGGGCCCGAAGTGGCTACACCTTC. Its protein product is CASSLGRARSGYTF.

This rearrangement joins TRBV4-1 to TRBJ2-1; 11 positions agree with TRBD2. This CDR3 has 15 residues. The germline V gene has CDR1 MGHRA and CDR2 YSYEKL. V dropped 6 bases and J dropped 4; count of bases not matched to a gene: 5. CDR3 region: CASRPGLAVYNEQFF. The CDR3 coding sequence is TGCGCCAGCAGACCGGGACTAGCGGTGTACAATGAGCAGTTCTTC.

This chain connects TRBV9 to TRBJ1-2, with D possibly being TRBD1 (5 bases). V was pared by 3 bases and J by 8 bases, with 11 bases between. The CDR3 length is 12 residues. In germline, CDR1 is SGDLS, CDR2 YYNGEE. CDR3 sequence (DNA): TGTGCCAGCAGCGGGGGACCCGGGGGCTACACCTTC. The encoded protein is CASSGGPGGYTF.

The chain joins TRBV7-9 to TRBJ1-3, with D tentatively TRBD1 (5 bases). With 5 bases removed from V and 8 bases from J, the gap between germline ends came to 16 bases. There are 14 residues in the CDR3. Looked up from germline, CDR1 is SEHNR and CDR2 is FQNEAQ (reference sequence). The CDR3 reads CASSLTQGTDTIYF. The CDR3 nucleotides read TGTGCCAGCAGCCTCACCCAGGGAACAGACACCATATATTTT.

The CDR3 DNA reads TGTGCCAGCAGTTCCTCGGGTGCGGGCAGCTCCTACGAGCAGTACTTC. Its protein product is CASSSSGAGSSYEQYF. The chain couples TRBV28 to TRBJ2-7; possible D gene TRBD2, 5 bases. The CDR3 runs to 16 residues. CDR1 and CDR2 (germline): MDHEN, SYDVKM. V was pared by 4 bases and J by 0 bases, with 16 bases between.

This chain uses TRBV6-1 with TRBJ1-5, with D hard to call. Germline CDR1 reads MNHNS; CDR2 reads SASEGT. Trimming removed 7 bases from V and 4 bases from J, with 17 bases in between. The CDR3 contains 15 residues. CDR3 bases: TGTGCCAGCACCGAACATCTAATTAGGAATCAGCCCCAGCATTTT. Translated: CASTEHLIRNQPQHF.

This clone is a singleton in its sample. The chain employs TRBV6-5 and TRBJ2-5, with TRBD1 matching 10 bases. Judging by the DNA end, TRBJ2-7 fits better; the J call may be wrong. The CDR3 is 14 amino acids. The germline CDR1 and CDR2 sequences are MNHEY and SVGAGI. The CDR3: CASSYGTGAYEQYF. Written as DNA, the CDR3 is TGTGCCAGCAGTTACGGGACAGGGGCCTACGAGCAGTACTTC.

This chain joins TRBV5-1 and TRBJ2-5, with 8 bases identical to TRBD2. V shed 7 bases, J shed 0 bases, and the junction held 11 bases outside the gene matches. CDR1 and CDR2 from the germline V gene are SGHRS and YFSETQ. The CDR3 length is 16 residues. CDR3 in DNA: TGCGCCAGCCGCCTCGGCTTACTAGCGGACCAAGAGACCCAGTACTTC. It encodes CASRLGLLADQETQYF.

V usage is TRBV11-2 and J usage is TRBJ2-2; 7 positions match TRBD2. Trimming at V came to 5 bases and at J to 8 bases, leaving 8 bases not matched to a gene. This CDR3 is 14 amino acids long. Germline-derived CDR1 and CDR2 are SGHAT and FQNNGV. CDR3 protein: CASSAGARVGELFF. DNA of the CDR3: TGTGCCAGCAGCGCGGGAGCAAGGGTTGGGGAGCTGTTTTTT. Full variable domain (rest looked up from reference TRBV11-2 and TRBJ2-2): EAGVAQSPRYKIIEKRQSVAFWCNPISGHATLYWYQQILGQGPKLLIQFQNNGVVDDSQLPKDRFSAERLKGVDSTLKIQPAKLEDSAVYLCASSAGARVGELFFGEGSRLTVL.

The chain recombines TRBV5-4 with TRBJ2-3; tentatively, D is TRBD2 (5 bases). Trimming left V 9 bases short and J 2 bases short, with 10 bases between. The CDR3 totals 12 residues. Germline CDR1 reads SGHNT; CDR2 reads YYREEE (reference sequence). Here the CDR3 reads CATSAATDTQYF. CDR3 coding DNA: TGTGCCACCTCAGCGGCCACAGATACGCAGTATTTT.

V is TRBV10-3 and J is TRBJ2-7; a weak D match, TRBD2 (7 bases). CDR3 size: 14 residues. CDR1 is ENHRY and CDR2 is SYGVKD in the germline V gene. Trimming left V 10 bases short and J 5 bases short, with 21 bases between. The CDR3 sequence is CATGRGRESNEQYF. The CDR3 DNA sequence: TGTGCCACCGGTCGGGGGCGGGAGAGCAACGAGCAGTACTTC.

The chain combines TRBV11-2 with TRBJ1-4; unclear D gene. The CDR3 is 13 amino acids. The V gene lost 5 bases and the J gene lost 0 bases, with 4 bases spanning the gap. Germline V gene lookup returns CDR1 SGHAT and CDR2 FQNNGV. Here the CDR3 DNA reads TGTGCCAGCAGCCGAGCAACTAATGAAAAACTGTTTTTT. Amino acids: CASSRATNEKLFF.

This chain joins TRBV11-3 and TRBJ2-5; D possibly corresponds to TRBD2 (6 bases). The V end was cut by 4 bases, the J end by 7 bases, with 7 bases between. In germline, CDR1 is SGHNT, CDR2 YENEEA. The CDR3 length is 11 residues. CDR3 DNA: TGTGCCAGCAGCTCCGGGGGGACCCAGTACTTC. It codes for CASSSGGTQYF.

V and J are TRBV11-2 and TRBJ2-3, with TRBD1 matching 8 bases. CDR1 and CDR2 (germline): SGHAT, FQNNGV. The J segment lost 0 bases and the V segment lost 5 bases, leaving 16 bases of the junction unmatched. This CDR3 has 19 amino acids. CDR3 amino acids: CASSHYRGTGASSTDTQYF. In DNA, the CDR3 is TGTGCCAGCAGCCATTACAGGGGGACAGGAGCCTCTAGCACAGATACGCAGTATTTT.

V is TRBV6-1 and J is TRBJ2-2; D may correspond to TRBD1 or TRBD2 (5 bases each). The ends were cut back, 7 bases at V and 5 bases at J, with 11 bases in the middle. The CDR3 totals 13 residues. Looked up from germline, CDR1 is MNHNS and CDR2 is SASEGT. As DNA, the CDR3 is TGTGCCAGCACCGGGACCCAAACCGGGGAGCTGTTTTTT. Its protein is CASTGTQTGELFF.

The chain employs TRBV7-9 and TRBJ2-7; 12 positions match TRBD1. Germline V gene data show CDR1 as SEHNR and CDR2 as FQNEAQ (reference sequence). The CDR3 is 16 amino acids. V dropped 0 bases and J dropped 7; count of bases not matched to a gene: 7. The CDR3 DNA is TGTGCCAGCAGCTTAGCCCCGGGACAGGGGGCCTTTGAGCAGTACTTC. Its protein product is CASSLAPGQGAFEQYF.

The rearrangement links TRBV19 to TRBJ1-2; 8 bases align to TRBD1. The CDR3 is 15 residues long. Looked up from germline, CDR1 is LNHDA and CDR2 is SQIVND (reference sequence). V gave up 5 bases and J gave up 0 bases; unmatched junction bases: 5. The CDR3 loop reads CASSFSTGANYGYTF. Here the CDR3 DNA reads TGTGCCAGTAGTTTCTCGACAGGGGCTAACTATGGCTACACCTTC. Based on the CDR3 plus reference TRBV19 and TRBJ1-2, the full variable domain is DGGITQSPKYLFRKEGQNVTLSCEQNLNHDAMYWYRQDPGQGLRLIYYSQIVNDFQKGDIAEGYSVSREKKESFPLTVTSAQKNPTAFYLCASSFSTGANYGYTFGSGTRLTVV.

This rearrangement joins TRBV28 to TRBJ2-7, with D possibly matching TRBD1 (6 bases). The CDR3 is made up of 12 amino acids. V was cut by 7 bases and J by 2 bases, with 9 bases left in between. From germline, CDR1 is MDHEN and CDR2 SYDVKM. As DNA, the CDR3 is TGTGCCAGCACGAGGGGGACCTACGAGCAGTACTTC. Translating it yields CASTRGTYEQYF.

This clone was found once. The chain has TRBV5-1 and TRBJ2-2; tentative D call: TRBD1 (6 bases). The CDR3 sequence is 13 residues long. Trimming pared 7 bases from V and 3 bases from J, leaving 10 bases between. Germline loops: CDR1 SGHRS, CDR2 YFSETQ. CDR3 region: CASYREDTGELFF. In DNA form, the CDR3 reads TGCGCCAGCTACAGGGAAGACACCGGGGAGCTGTTTTTT.

V and J are TRBV19 and TRBJ2-1; a possible D gene is TRBD2 (5 bases). CDR1 and CDR2 from the germline V gene are LNHDA and SQIVND (reference sequence). This CDR3 region has 14 residues. V lost 6 bases to trimming and J lost 8 bases, with 17 bases between them. The CDR3 DNA is TGTGCCAGTAGATGGGTCGGGGAATGGGATGAGCAGTTCTTC. Protein sequence: CASRWVGEWDEQFF. Complete variable domain (other parts from reference TRBV19 and TRBJ2-1): DGGITQSPKYLFRKEGQNVTLSCEQNLNHDAMYWYRQDPGQGLRLIYYSQIVNDFQKGDIAEGYSVSREKKESFPLTVTSAQKNPTAFYLCASRWVGEWDEQFFGPGTRLTVL.

The V gene is TRBV6-5, the J gene TRBJ1-5; no firm D call. CDR1 is MNHEY, CDR2 SVGAGI, per germline. The CDR3 is 12 residues long. Trimming removed 8 bases at V and 12 bases at J, with 17 bases between. The CDR3 sequence is CASWSPSGRQHF. The CDR3 DNA is TGTGCCAGCTGGAGCCCGTCTGGGCGCCAGCATTTT.

J is TRBJ1-4 and V is TRBV7-9; D not resolved. This CDR3 is 14 amino acids long. V gave up 6 bases and J gave up 5 bases, with 13 bases separating them. Germline V lookup: CDR1 SEHNR, CDR2 FQNEAQ (reference sequence). The DNA for the CDR3 is TGTGCCAGCAGGAGGGCTGTAGAAAATGAAAAACTGTTTTTT. This sequence encodes CASRRAVENEKLFF.